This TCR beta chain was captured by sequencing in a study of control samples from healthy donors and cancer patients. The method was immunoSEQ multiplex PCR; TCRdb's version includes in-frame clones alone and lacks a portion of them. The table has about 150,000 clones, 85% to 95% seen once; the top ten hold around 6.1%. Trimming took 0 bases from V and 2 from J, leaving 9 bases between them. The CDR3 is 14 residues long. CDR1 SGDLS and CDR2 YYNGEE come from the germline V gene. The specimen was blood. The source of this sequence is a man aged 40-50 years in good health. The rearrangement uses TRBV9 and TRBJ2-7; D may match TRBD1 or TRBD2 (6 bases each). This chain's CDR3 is CASSVGGAAYEQYF. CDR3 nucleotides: TGTGCCAGCAGCGTAGGGGGGGCAGCCTACGAGCAGTACTTC.